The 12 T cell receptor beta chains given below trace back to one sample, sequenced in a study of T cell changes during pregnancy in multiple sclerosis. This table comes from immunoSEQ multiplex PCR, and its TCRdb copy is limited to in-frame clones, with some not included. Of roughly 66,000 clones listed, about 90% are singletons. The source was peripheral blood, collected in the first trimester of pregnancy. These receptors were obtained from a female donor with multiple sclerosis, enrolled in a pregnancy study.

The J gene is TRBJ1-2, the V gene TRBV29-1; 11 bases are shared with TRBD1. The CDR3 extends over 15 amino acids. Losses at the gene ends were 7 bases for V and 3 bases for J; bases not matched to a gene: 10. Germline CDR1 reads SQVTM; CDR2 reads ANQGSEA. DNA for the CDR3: TGCAGCGGTTCCGGGACAGGGGGGCTCGACTATGGCTACACCTTC. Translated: CSGSGTGGLDYGYTF.

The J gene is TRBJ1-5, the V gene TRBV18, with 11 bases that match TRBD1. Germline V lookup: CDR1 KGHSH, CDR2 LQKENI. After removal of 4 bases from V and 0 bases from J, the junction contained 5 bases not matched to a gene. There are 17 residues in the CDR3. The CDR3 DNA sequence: TGTGCCAGCTCACGGGACAGGGGGTTTAATAGCAATCAGCCCCAGCATTTT. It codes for CASSRDRGFNSNQPQHF.

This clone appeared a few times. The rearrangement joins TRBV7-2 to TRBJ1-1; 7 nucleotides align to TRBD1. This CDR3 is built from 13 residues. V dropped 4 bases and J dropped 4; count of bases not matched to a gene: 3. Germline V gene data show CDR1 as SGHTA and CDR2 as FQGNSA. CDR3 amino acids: CASSSRQGTEAFF. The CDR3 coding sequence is TGTGCCAGCAGCTCGAGACAGGGCACTGAAGCTTTCTTT.

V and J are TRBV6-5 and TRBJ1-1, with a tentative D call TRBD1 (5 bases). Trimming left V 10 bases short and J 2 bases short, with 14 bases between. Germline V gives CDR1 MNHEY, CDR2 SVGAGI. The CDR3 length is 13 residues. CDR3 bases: TGTGCCACCTTTCCGACAGCAAACACTGAAGCTTTCTTT. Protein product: CATFPTANTEAFF.

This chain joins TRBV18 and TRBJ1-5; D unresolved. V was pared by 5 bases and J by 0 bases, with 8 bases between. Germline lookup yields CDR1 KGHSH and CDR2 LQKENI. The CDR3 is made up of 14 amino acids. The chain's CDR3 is CASSEQNSNQPQHF. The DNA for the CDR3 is TGTGCCAGCTCAGAACAGAATAGCAATCAGCCCCAGCATTTT. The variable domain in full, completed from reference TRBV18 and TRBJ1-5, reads NAGVMQNPRHLVRRRGQEARLRCSPMKGHSHVYWYRQLPEEGLKFMVYLQKENIIDESGMPKERFSAEFPKEGPSILRIQQVVRGDSAAYFCASSEQNSNQPQHFGDGTRLSIL.

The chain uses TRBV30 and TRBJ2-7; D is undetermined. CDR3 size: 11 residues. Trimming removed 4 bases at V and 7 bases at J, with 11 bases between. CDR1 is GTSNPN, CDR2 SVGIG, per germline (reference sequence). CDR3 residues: CAWTNSLEQYF. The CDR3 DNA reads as TGTGCCTGGACCAACTCGTTAGAGCAGTACTTC. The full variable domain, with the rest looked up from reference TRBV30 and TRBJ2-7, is SQTIHQWPATLVQPVGSPLSLECTVEGTSNPNLYWYRQAAGRGLQLLFYSVGIGQISSEVPQNLSASRPQDRQFILSSKKLLLSDSGFYLCAWTNSLEQYFGPGTRLTVT.

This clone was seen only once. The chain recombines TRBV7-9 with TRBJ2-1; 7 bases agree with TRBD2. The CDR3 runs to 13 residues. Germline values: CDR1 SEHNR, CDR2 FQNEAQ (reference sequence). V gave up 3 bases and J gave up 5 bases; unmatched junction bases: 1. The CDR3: CASSFLADNEQFF. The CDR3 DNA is TGTGCCAGCAGCTTTCTAGCGGACAATGAGCAGTTCTTC.

CDR3 in DNA: TGTGCCAGCAGCACGGGGAGGGGAGGGCAGGAGACCCAGTACTTC. It translates to CASSTGRGGQETQYF. The genes are TRBV5-8 and TRBJ2-5; 7 nucleotides agree with TRBD2. In germline, CDR1 is SGHTS, CDR2 YDEGEE. V lost 4 bases and J lost 5; bases outside the gene matches: 11. The length of the CDR3 is 15 residues.

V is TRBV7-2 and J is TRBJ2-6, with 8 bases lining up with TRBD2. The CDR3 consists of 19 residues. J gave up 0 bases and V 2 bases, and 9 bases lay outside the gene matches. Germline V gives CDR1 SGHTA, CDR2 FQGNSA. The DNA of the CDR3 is TGTGCCAGCAGCTTATTTGGACTAGCTGTTATCTCTGGGGCCAACGTCCTGACTTTC. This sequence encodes CASSLFGLAVISGANVLTF.

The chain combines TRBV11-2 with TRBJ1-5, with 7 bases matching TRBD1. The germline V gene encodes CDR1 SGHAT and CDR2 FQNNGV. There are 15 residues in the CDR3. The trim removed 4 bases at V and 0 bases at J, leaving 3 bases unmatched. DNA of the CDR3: TGTGCCAGCAGCTGGGGACAGCATAGCAATCAGCCCCAGCATTTT. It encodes CASSWGQHSNQPQHF.

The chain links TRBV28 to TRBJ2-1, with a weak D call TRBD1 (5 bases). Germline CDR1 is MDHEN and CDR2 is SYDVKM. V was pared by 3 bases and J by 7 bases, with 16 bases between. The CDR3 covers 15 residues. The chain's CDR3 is CASSFTQKGQNEQFF. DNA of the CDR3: TGTGCCAGCAGTTTCACGCAGAAGGGGCAAAATGAGCAGTTCTTC.

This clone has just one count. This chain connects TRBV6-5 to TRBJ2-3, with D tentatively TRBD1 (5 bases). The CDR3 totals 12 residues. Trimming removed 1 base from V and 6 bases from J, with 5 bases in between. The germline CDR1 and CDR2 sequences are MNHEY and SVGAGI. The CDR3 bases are TGTGCCAGCAGTTACTGGGGCGATACGCAGTATTTT. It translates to CASSYWGDTQYF.